The 19 T cell receptor beta chains in this list originate from one sample, sequenced in a study of cytomegalovirus exposure and HLA in healthy donors. PCR amplification relied on 60 Vbeta primers (plus 13 Jbeta primers). Some clones are missing from TCRdb's copy, which holds only in-frame ones; the method was immunoSEQ multiplex PCR. The data show about 160,000 clones, approximately 80% seen once. The sequenced sample was PBMCs. All receptors derive from a male donor in good health and CMV-seropositive.

The V call is TRBV7-9, the J call TRBJ2-1; TRBD2 aligns across 10 bases. V was clipped by 5 bases and J by 7 bases; unmatched bases: 8. Looked up from germline, CDR1 is SEHNR and CDR2 is FQNEAQ (reference sequence). The CDR3 runs 15 residues. The CDR3, as DNA: TGTGCCAGCAGCCCCCGGGGTAGCGGGAGGAATGAGCAGTTCTTC. Translation gives CASSPRGSGRNEQFF.

V gene TRBV9 combines with J gene TRBJ2-2; 14 bases match TRBD2. CDR3 length equals 19 residues. The ends lost 3 bases at V and 6 bases at J; junction bases unmatched: 13. In germline, CDR1 is SGDLS, CDR2 YYNGEE. The CDR3 nucleotides read TGTGCCAGCAGCGCGGGACTAGCGGGAGCATTTCAAAATGCCGGGGAGCTGTTTTTT. It encodes CASSAGLAGAFQNAGELFF.

The rearrangement links TRBV6-6 to TRBJ1-1; TRBD1 agrees at 7 bases. V trimming: 7 bases; J trimming: 0 bases; junction bases outside the gene matches: 2. Per the germline V gene, CDR1 is MNHNY and CDR2 is SVGAGI (reference sequence). CDR3 length: 13 residues. DNA of the CDR3: TGTGCCAGCATAAGGGGGCTGAACACTGAAGCTTTCTTT. Its translation is CASIRGLNTEAFF.

The V call is TRBV7-9, the J call TRBJ1-2; D uncertain. The V end was cut by 1 base, the J end by 4 bases, with 10 bases between. This CDR3 is 14 amino acids long. Germline-derived CDR1 and CDR2 are SEHNR and FQNEAQ (reference sequence). The CDR3 spells CASSLGYGSYGYTF. DNA for the CDR3: TGTGCCAGCAGCTTAGGATACGGGTCCTATGGCTACACCTTC.

J is TRBJ2-4 and V is TRBV2; 7 bases align to TRBD1. This CDR3 has 16 residues. Germline-derived CDR1 and CDR2 are SNHLY and FYNNEI. The trim removed 5 bases at V and 0 bases at J, leaving 7 bases unmatched. In DNA form, the CDR3 reads TGTGCCAGCAGTCCAAGGACAGGCCAAGCCAAAAACATTCAGTACTTC. Residues: CASSPRTGQAKNIQYF.

The rearrangement links TRBV11-3 to TRBJ2-1, with a weak D call TRBD2 (7 bases). V was clipped by 2 bases and J by 1 base, with 21 bases between them. The CDR3 spans 19 residues. Germline assignment: CDR1 SGHNT and CDR2 YENEEA. CDR3 DNA sequence: TGTGCCAGCAGCTTACTCCCACCAGGGGAGGGAAGGTCCTACAATGAGCAGTTCTTC. It specifies CASSLLPPGEGRSYNEQFF.

The chain joins TRBV5-6 to TRBJ1-3, with 9 bases aligning to TRBD1. The J segment lost 4 bases and the V segment lost 2 bases, leaving 4 bases of the junction unmatched. CDR1 is SGHDT, CDR2 YYEEEE, per germline. The CDR3 length is 15 residues. DNA of the CDR3: TGTGCCAGCAGCTTCGGGACAGGGATAGGAAACACCATATATTTT. As protein: CASSFGTGIGNTIYF.

This clone has just a few counts. The genes are TRBV18 and TRBJ2-1; 9 bases line up with TRBD2. This CDR3 contains 16 residues. J lost 8 bases, V lost 0 bases, and 8 bases had no gene match. Germline V gene data show CDR1 as KGHSH and CDR2 as LQKENI. The CDR3 spells CASSPPAAGGPDEQFF. CDR3 in DNA: TGTGCCAGCTCACCACCGGCGGCGGGAGGGCCCGATGAGCAGTTCTTC.

This clone was seen once. V gene TRBV5-4 combines with J gene TRBJ2-3; no definite D call. V shed 1 base and J shed 6 bases, with 15 bases lying between them. Germline V gene lookup returns CDR1 SGHNT and CDR2 YYREEE (reference sequence). The CDR3 sequence is 15 residues long. The DNA of the CDR3 is TGTGCCAGCAGCTTGTATCACCTACCCAAGGATACGCAGTATTTT. It specifies CASSLYHLPKDTQYF.

This chain uses TRBV21-1 with TRBJ1-1. TRBV21-1 is an annotated pseudogene. The CDR3 sequence is 13 residues long. The CDR3 sequence: CASSKTVPSEAFF. For the CDR3, the DNA is TGTGCCAGCAGCAAAACTGTGCCATCTGAAGCTTTCTTT.

This sequence joins TRBV28 and TRBJ1-5; 7 nucleotides agree with TRBD1. The CDR3 is 16 residues long. V dropped 8 bases and J dropped 4; count of bases not matched to a gene: 14. Germline CDR1 reads MDHEN; CDR2 reads SYDVKM. For the CDR3, the DNA is TGTGCCAGCCGATCCGACAGGCAGGGGGTGAATCAGCCCCAGCATTTT. This sequence encodes CASRSDRQGVNQPQHF.

The chain couples TRBV13 to TRBJ2-5; 8 bases match TRBD1. Gene TRBJ2-7 matches the end of the DNA better, so the J call may be wrong. Germline V gene sequence: CDR1 PRHDT, CDR2 FYEKMQ (reference sequence). CDR3 length: 14 amino acids. The CDR3 spells CASSLGQGAPEQYF. The CDR3 DNA sequence: TGTGCCAGCAGCTTAGGGCAGGGGGCGCCCGAGCAGTACTTC.

The chain carries TRBV5-1 and TRBJ2-5, with 8 bases matching TRBD1. Germline V gives CDR1 SGHRS, CDR2 YFSETQ. The ends lost 4 bases at V and 1 base at J; junction bases unmatched: 12. CDR3 size: 17 residues. DNA of the CDR3: TGCGCCAGCAGCCCATTTGGACAGGGAGGCGGCCAAGAGACCCAGTACTTC. Translation gives CASSPFGQGGGQETQYF.

The rearrangement joins TRBV13 to TRBJ2-7; D uncertain. V gave up 5 bases and J gave up 0 bases, with 14 bases separating them. Germline V gene sequence: CDR1 PRHDT, CDR2 FYEKMQ (reference sequence). There are 15 residues in the CDR3. CDR3 DNA sequence: TGTGCCAGCAGCCCGGGTGGCGGTCGCTCCTACGAGCAGTACTTC. This sequence encodes CASSPGGGRSYEQYF. Based on the CDR3 plus reference TRBV13 and TRBJ2-7, the full variable domain is AAGVIQSPRHLIKEKRETATLKCYPIPRHDTVYWYQQGPGQDPQFLISFYEKMQSDKGSIPDRFSAQQFSDYHSELNMSSLELGDSALYFCASSPGGGRSYEQYFGPGTRLTVT.

This clone turned up a few times. V is TRBV18 and J is TRBJ2-3; 12 nucleotides align to TRBD2. The CDR3 covers 16 residues. Trimming took 6 bases from V and 3 from J; bases not matched to a gene: 7. Per the germline V gene, CDR1 is KGHSH and CDR2 is LQKENI. The CDR3 reads CASSPTSGSLTDTQYF. DNA for the CDR3: TGTGCCAGCTCCCCGACTAGCGGGAGTTTGACAGATACGCAGTATTTT.

This chain links TRBV7-9 with TRBJ1-4; 9 bases map to TRBD1. CDR1 is SEHNR and CDR2 is FQNEAQ in the germline V gene (reference sequence). Germline trimming cut 5 bases from V and 3 bases from J; bases unmatched to any gene: 7. This CDR3 has 16 amino acids. The CDR3 reads CASSRRQGVANEKLFF. The CDR3 DNA follows: TGTGCCAGCAGCAGGAGACAGGGGGTAGCTAATGAAAAACTGTTTTTT.

The J gene is TRBJ1-1, the V gene TRBV11-3; 9 bases agree with TRBD1. Germline loops: CDR1 SGHNT, CDR2 YENEEA. Losses at the gene ends were 0 bases for V and 3 bases for J; bases not matched to a gene: 2. This CDR3 is 15 amino acids long. CDR3 region: CASSLDRTGDTEAFF. DNA of the CDR3: TGTGCCAGCAGCTTAGACCGGACAGGGGACACTGAAGCTTTCTTT.

This clone was observed a single time. The J gene is TRBJ2-1, the V gene TRBV4-3; 9 bases are shared with TRBD2. Trimming cost V 0 bases and J 7 bases; bases outside gene matches: 7. CDR1 LGHNA and CDR2 YSLEER come from the germline V gene. The CDR3 contains 16 residues. CDR3 sequence: CASSQDHGLARNEQFF. In nucleotides, the CDR3 is TGCGCCAGCAGCCAAGATCATGGACTAGCGCGGAATGAGCAGTTCTTC.

The genes are TRBV12-5 and TRBJ2-3, with 8 bases aligning to TRBD2. Germline CDR1 LGHNT, CDR2 FRNRAP. J was trimmed by 1 base and V by 5 bases; bases with no gene match: 11. The CDR3 covers 17 residues. CDR3 sequence reads: CASGPNYGREGTDTQYF. The CDR3 bases are TGTGCTAGTGGTCCAAACTATGGGCGGGAGGGCACAGATACGCAGTATTTT. Based on the CDR3 plus reference TRBV12-5 and TRBJ2-3, the full variable domain is DARVTQTPRHKVTEMGQEVTMRCQPILGHNTVFWYRQTMMQGLELLAYFRNRAPLDDSGMPKDRFSAEMPDATLATLKIQPSEPRDSAVYFCASGPNYGREGTDTQYFGPGTRLTVL.